In this sample, the clone carrying this TCR beta chain turned up a few times. Its antigen is not known. This specimen comes from a study of T cell responses to AZD1222 COVID-19 vaccine. General study findings and limits: Donor demographics were predominantly white British with a female majority; clonal diversity may be underestimated. Increases in Spike-specific TCR breadth and depth were seen after two AZD1222 doses. Epitopes outside B.1.351 and B.1.1.7 mutated regions reportedly drew nearly half of spike TCRs. Seropositivity was recorded at baseline in only 6 or 7 AZD1222 recipients.

The repertoire was sequenced with immunoSEQ multiplex PCR; TCRdb's copy has only in-frame clones and lacks some. In the table there are some 140,000 clones, around nine tenths of which are singletons. The clonotype comes from an adult in good health. This specimen was peripheral blood, taken on day 0 of AZD1222 vaccination.

This CDR3 reads CASSGQVWDGYTF. In DNA, the CDR3 is TGTGCCAGCAGTGGACAGGTTTGGGATGGCTACACCTTC. V usage is TRBV25-1 and J usage is TRBJ1-2; D may be TRBD1 (6 bases). Per the germline V gene, CDR1 is MGHDK and CDR2 is SYGVNS. This CDR3 has 13 residues. V lost 4 bases and J lost 6, with 12 bases in between.